These 21 T cell receptor beta chains originate from one sample sequenced in a study of shared clonotypes between healthy human individuals. TCRdb keeps only in-frame clones here, not all; method: immunoSEQ multiplex PCR. The sample has roughly 2 million clones, 90% to 96% seen once. Sequenced input: naive CD4+ T cells sorted from blood. Described subset: CD45RA+ positively selected. The origin of the receptors is a man younger than 30 in good health.

The CDR3 spells CASSPGLLLGPSTDTQYF. The CDR3 DNA is TGCGCCAGCAGCCCTGGACTTCTTTTGGGGCCTAGCACAGATACGCAGTATTTT. V is TRBV4-1 and J is TRBJ2-3; D is possibly TRBD1 or TRBD2 (5 bases each). Germline V gives CDR1 MGHRA, CDR2 YSYEKL. V was clipped by 4 bases and J by 0 bases, with 20 bases between them. CDR3 length: 18 residues.

CDR3 region: CASSRGQGVTQPQHF. In DNA, the CDR3 is TGTGCCAGCAGCCGAGGACAGGGGGTGACTCAGCCCCAGCATTTT. The rearrangement uses TRBV6-5 and TRBJ1-5, with 10 positions matching TRBD1. The CDR3 runs to 15 residues. Germline V gene lookup returns CDR1 MNHEY and CDR2 SVGAGI. V trimming: 6 bases; J trimming: 6 bases; junction bases outside the gene matches: 8.

This chain uses TRBV5-1 with TRBJ2-1; tentatively, D is TRBD1 or TRBD2 (5 bases each). Germline V gene lookup returns CDR1 SGHRS and CDR2 YFSETQ. The CDR3 totals 13 residues. With 1 base removed from V and 15 bases from J, the gap between germline ends came to 17 bases. The CDR3 bases are TGCGCCAGCAGCTTGTTTACGGGGCAAACCCGGTTCTTC. Residues: CASSLFTGQTRFF.

The chain links TRBV10-3 to TRBJ2-3; tentatively, D is TRBD1 or TRBD2 (5 bases each). V was cut by 4 bases and J by 1 base, with 15 bases left in between. This CDR3 is 16 amino acids long. Per germline, CDR1 ENHRY and CDR2 SYGVKD. The CDR3 sequence is CAISGRLGTGTDTQYF. CDR3 bases: TGTGCCATCAGTGGCCGCCTGGGGACGGGCACAGATACGCAGTATTTT.

A word on this clone: This same CDR3 is encoded by further DNA sequences in the sample. V gene TRBV7-2 combines with J gene TRBJ1-1, with D maybe TRBD1 (5 bases). The CDR3 is 15 residues long. V lost 0 bases and J 1 base, leaving 9 bases between the germline ends. Germline V CDR1 and CDR2: SGHTA, FQGNSA. The CDR3 protein is CASSLAGTANTEAFF. The DNA of the CDR3 is TGTGCCAGCAGCTTAGCTGGGACGGCGAACACTGAAGCTTTCTTT.

The chain employs TRBV27 and TRBJ1-1; maybe TRBD1 (6 bases). The CDR3 is made up of 14 amino acids. The V end lost 5 bases, the J end lost 4 bases, and 14 bases lay between the germline ends. Germline CDR1 and CDR2: MNHEY and SMNVEV (reference sequence). CDR3: CASSPMGGSTEAFF. CDR3 bases: TGTGCCAGCAGTCCGATGGGGGGCAGCACTGAAGCTTTCTTT.

The rearrangement joins TRBV30 to TRBJ2-5, with D maybe TRBD2 (7 bases). CDR3 size: 14 residues. V was clipped by 2 bases and J by 1 base, with 11 bases between them. The V gene's germline CDR1 is GTSNPN and CDR2 SVGIG (reference sequence). The CDR3 DNA reads as TGTGCCTGGAGTTGGGGAGGGGGCCAAGAGACCCAGTACTTC. Amino acids: CAWSWGGGQETQYF.

The chain has TRBV7-3 and TRBJ2-5; D possibly matches TRBD1 or TRBD2 (6 bases each). V lost 2 bases and J lost 2, with 24 bases in between. CDR1 and CDR2 from the germline V gene are SGHTA and FQGTGA. CDR3 length equals 19 residues. The CDR3 DNA is TGTGCCAGCAGCTTATACCAGCTTAGAGCTACAGGGACTCAAGAGACCCAGTACTTC. As protein: CASSLYQLRATGTQETQYF. The whole variable domain, remainder taken from reference TRBV7-3 and TRBJ2-5, is GAGVSQTPSNKVTEKGKYVELRCDPISGHTALYWYRQSLGQGPEFLIYFQGTGAADDSGLPNDRFFAVRPEGSVSTLKIQRTERGDSAVYLCASSLYQLRATGTQETQYFGPGTRLLVL.

The chain is built from TRBV10-3 and TRBJ2-7; perhaps TRBD1 as D (6 bases). Germline assignment: CDR1 ENHRY and CDR2 SYGVKD. Trimming stripped 0 bases from V and 6 bases from J, with 12 bases between. The CDR3 is 14 amino acids. In DNA form, the CDR3 reads TGTGCCATCAGTGAGTCATCAGGGGACGTCGAGCAGTACTTC. Protein sequence: CAISESSGDVEQYF.

The chain links TRBV2 to TRBJ2-7; TRBD2 is a possible D gene (6 bases). The CDR3 has 13 residues. V was cut by 7 bases and J by 1 base, with 11 bases left in between. CDR1 and CDR2 from the germline V gene are SNHLY and FYNNEI. CDR3 loop: CASTSGTSYEQYF. The CDR3 region has the DNA TGTGCCAGCACCTCAGGGACTTCCTACGAGCAGTACTTC.

This clone was counted once. The J gene is TRBJ1-6, the V gene TRBV2; D gene unclear. The CDR3 runs to 15 residues. Germline V gene lookup returns CDR1 SNHLY and CDR2 FYNNEI. Trimming pared 4 bases from V and 0 bases from J, leaving 7 bases between. CDR3 DNA sequence: TGTGCCAGCAGTGGTGAGAGCTCCTATAATTCACCCCTCCACTTT. Translation: CASSGESSYNSPLHF. Combining the CDR3 with reference TRBV2 and TRBJ1-6 gives the whole variable domain EPEVTQTPSHQVTQMGQEVILRCVPISNHLYFYWYRQILGQKVEFLVSFYNNEISEKSEIFDDQFSVERPDGSNFTLKIRSTKLEDSAMYFCASSGESSYNSPLHFGNGTRLTVT.

This rearrangement joins TRBV5-1 to TRBJ2-5; D may correspond to TRBD1 or TRBD2 (5 bases each). CDR3 size: 15 residues. Germline-derived CDR1 and CDR2 are SGHRS and YFSETQ. Trimming took off 0 bases at V and 4 bases at J, with 13 bases between the two ends. CDR3 DNA: TGCGCCAGCAGCTTGGCGGGATCCCAGGGAGAGACCCAGTACTTC. Translated: CASSLAGSQGETQYF.

The chain couples TRBV5-1 to TRBJ2-5, with 9 bases lining up with TRBD1. The V segment lost 4 bases and the J segment 1 base; nucleotides outside the gene matches: 8. CDR1 and CDR2 (germline): SGHRS, YFSETQ. The CDR3 totals 16 residues. CDR3 loop: CASSLGQGSGQETQYF. The DNA of the CDR3 is TGCGCCAGCAGCCTTGGACAGGGGTCTGGCCAAGAGACCCAGTACTTC. The whole variable domain, remainder taken from reference TRBV5-1 and TRBJ2-5, is KAGVTQTPRYLIKTRGQQVTLSCSPISGHRSVSWYQQTPGQGLQFLFEYFSETQRNKGNFPGRFSGRQFSNSRSEMNVSTLELGDSALYLCASSLGQGSGQETQYFGPGTRLLVL.

The rearrangement joins TRBV4-1 to TRBJ2-5, with 7 bases aligning to TRBD1. This CDR3 has 14 residues. Germline assignment: CDR1 MGHRA and CDR2 YSYEKL. J gave up 1 base and V 6 bases, and 5 bases lay outside the gene matches. The CDR3: CASRQTGTQETQYF. DNA for the CDR3: TGCGCCAGCAGACAGACAGGGACCCAAGAGACCCAGTACTTC.

Concerning this clone: Other DNA sequences in this sample translate to the same CDR3. The chain is built from TRBV5-1 and TRBJ2-7; D unclear. The CDR3 runs to 15 residues. V lost 0 bases and J lost 0, with 10 bases in between. Germline V gene lookup returns CDR1 SGHRS and CDR2 YFSETQ. The CDR3 is CASSLEGQSSYEQYF. For the CDR3, the DNA is TGCGCCAGCAGCTTGGAAGGGCAGAGCTCCTACGAGCAGTACTTC.

Worth noting for this clone: Other DNA sequences of this sample code for an identical CDR3. The chain's CDR3 is CASSLGSSGNTIYF. CDR3 DNA: TGTGCCAGCAGCTTAGGTAGCTCTGGAAACACCATATATTTT. The chain uses TRBV7-2 and TRBJ1-3; D call uncertain. The CDR3 has 14 amino acids. Germline loops: CDR1 SGHTA, CDR2 FQGNSA. V shed 1 base and J shed 0 bases, with 4 bases lying between them.

The chain uses TRBV6-5 and TRBJ1-1, with unresolved D. The germline gives CDR1 MNHEY, CDR2 SVGAGI. The CDR3 is 14 residues long. Deletions cut 5 bases from V and 1 base from J, with 11 bases between. The CDR3 DNA reads TGTGCCAGCAGTGGCCACAGCGGGAACACTGAAGCTTTCTTT. Amino acid sequence: CASSGHSGNTEAFF.

This chain uses TRBV10-3 with TRBJ2-7; the D gene could be TRBD1 or TRBD2 (5 bases each). Germline V gene data show CDR1 as ENHRY and CDR2 as SYGVKD. Trimming shortened V by 7 bases and J by 2 bases, and 12 bases separated the two germline ends. The CDR3 is 13 amino acids. CDR3 protein: CAIIPRGAYEQYF. The CDR3 DNA follows: TGTGCCATCATACCCCGAGGGGCCTACGAGCAGTACTTC.

The chain recombines TRBV10-3 with TRBJ1-3; 8 bases match TRBD1. The trim removed 4 bases at V and 2 bases at J, leaving 4 bases unmatched. The germline CDR1 and CDR2 sequences are ENHRY and SYGVKD. The CDR3 runs to 15 residues. CDR3 coding DNA: TGTGCCATCAGTGGGGGACAGGTAACTGGAAACACCATATATTTT. Encoded protein: CAISGGQVTGNTIYF.

This chain joins TRBV19 and TRBJ2-5, with 11 bases lining up with TRBD2. The V and J ends lost 4 bases and 5 bases, in that order; junction bases with no gene match: 9. The germline V gene has CDR1 LNHDA and CDR2 SQIVND (reference sequence). The CDR3 is 16 residues long. The chain's CDR3 is CASSTGTSGSRETQYF. CDR3 nucleotides: TGTGCCAGTAGTACAGGGACTAGCGGTTCTAGGGAGACCCAGTACTTC.

This chain connects TRBV28 to TRBJ1-2, with no clear D. Germline assignment: CDR1 MDHEN and CDR2 SYDVKM. Trimming took off 6 bases at V and 8 bases at J, with 13 bases between the two ends. This CDR3 comprises 12 residues. The CDR3 reads CASSLLRMGYTF. Here the CDR3 DNA reads TGTGCCAGCAGCCTACTCCGAATGGGCTACACCTTC.